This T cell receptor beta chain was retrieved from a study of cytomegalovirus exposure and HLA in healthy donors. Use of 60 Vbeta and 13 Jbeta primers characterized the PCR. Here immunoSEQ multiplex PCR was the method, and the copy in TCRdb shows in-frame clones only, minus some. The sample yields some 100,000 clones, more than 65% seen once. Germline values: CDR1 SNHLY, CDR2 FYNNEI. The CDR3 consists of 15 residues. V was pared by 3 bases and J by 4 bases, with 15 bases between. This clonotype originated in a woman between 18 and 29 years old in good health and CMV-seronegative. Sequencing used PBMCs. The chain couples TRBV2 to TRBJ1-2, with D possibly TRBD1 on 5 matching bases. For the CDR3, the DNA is TGTGCCAGCAGTGAGGGGACCCGGGGGTTCTATGGCTACACCTTC. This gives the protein CASSEGTRGFYGYTF.